This T cell receptor beta chain is from a study of cytomegalovirus exposure and HLA in healthy donors. Overall study results and limits: Sequencing likely generated an artifact that appeared as a cluster of highly shared sequence variants. Most of the TCR beta V segments (in an earlier analysis) were productive either about 90% or about 30% of the time. TCR beta V- and J-gene trimming, according to a later analysis, was linked to a missense DCLRE1C variant.

In its sample, this clone was seen a few times. The antigen is not known. The PCR used 60 Vbeta and 13 Jbeta primers. This table comes from immunoSEQ multiplex PCR, and its TCRdb copy is limited to in-frame clones, with some not included. This table holds about 120,000 clones, 78% found once. This CDR3 contains 13 residues. The germline V gene has CDR1 MNHNS and CDR2 SASEGT. V lost 7 bases to trimming and J lost 8 bases; unmatched junction nucleotides: 10. This receptor was taken from a woman younger than 45 in good health and CMV-seropositive. The J gene is TRBJ1-2, the V gene TRBV6-1; 7 positions agree with TRBD1. The sequenced material came from PBMCs. Written as DNA, the CDR3 is TGTGCCAGCATCTTCGGAGGGGGCTGGGGCTACACCTTC. This encodes CASIFGGGWGYTF.